These 8 T cell receptor beta chains came from one sample sequenced in a study of cytomegalovirus exposure and HLA in healthy donors. The PCR had 60 Vbeta and 13 Jbeta primers. Method: immunoSEQ multiplex PCR; TCRdb's copy keeps in-frame clones and lacks some. The sample has some 57,000 clones, 55% to 65% seen once. The sample taken for sequencing was PBMCs. The receptors originated from a human donor in good health.

The table lists this clone with a count of one. This chain connects TRBV29-1 to TRBJ2-7; the match to TRBD2 covers 11 bases. The CDR3 loop spans 14 amino acids. CDR1 and CDR2 from the germline V gene are SQVTM and ANQGSEA. V shed 7 bases, J shed 3 bases, and the junction held 8 bases outside the gene matches. CDR3: CSASPSGGLYEQYF. CDR3 DNA sequence: TGCAGCGCCTCCCCTAGCGGGGGGCTCTACGAGCAGTACTTC.

This chain links TRBV2 with TRBJ2-2; 14 positions agree with TRBD2. Germline CDR1 is SNHLY and CDR2 is FYNNEI. The CDR3 runs 17 residues. The J segment lost 8 bases and the V segment lost 5 bases, leaving 10 bases of the junction unmatched. CDR3 sequence (DNA): TGTGCCAGCAGTCGGACCGGGACTAGCGGGGGAAAGGGGGAGCTGTTTTTT. It yields the protein CASSRTGTSGGKGELFF. Filled out from reference TRBV2 and TRBJ2-2, the complete variable domain reads EPEVTQTPSHQVTQMGQEVILRCVPISNHLYFYWYRQILGQKVEFLVSFYNNEISEKSEIFDDQFSVERPDGSNFTLKIRSTKLEDSAMYFCASSRTGTSGGKGELFFGEGSRLTVL.

V is TRBV4-1 and J is TRBJ2-7; perhaps TRBD1 as D (6 bases). V was trimmed by 5 bases and J by 4 bases, leaving 18 bases between them. This CDR3 contains 15 residues. In germline, CDR1 is MGHRA, CDR2 YSYEKL. DNA for the CDR3: TGCGCCAGCAGCGAGGGCCCAGGGGTGATGTACGAGCAGTACTTC. Translating it yields CASSEGPGVMYEQYF.

The CDR3 spells CASSPSWDRVGDEQFF. DNA of the CDR3: TGTGCCAGCAGCCCGTCGTGGGACAGGGTAGGGGATGAGCAGTTCTTC. The chain couples TRBV11-1 to TRBJ2-1, with TRBD1 matching over 9 bases. CDR3 size: 16 residues. The germline V gene has CDR1 SGHAT and CDR2 FQDESV (reference sequence). V trimming: 5 bases; J trimming: 8 bases; junction bases outside the gene matches: 13.

This clone showed up just a few times. This chain uses TRBV19 with TRBJ1-1; 9 bases map to TRBD1. Germline CDR1 reads LNHDA; CDR2 reads SQIVND (reference sequence). Germline trimming cut 6 bases from V and 1 base from J; bases unmatched to any gene: 0. The CDR3 is 13 amino acids. CDR3 coding DNA: TGTGCCAGTAGGGACAGGGGGAACACTGAAGCTTTCTTT. Protein product: CASRDRGNTEAFF.

A few counts support this clone. J is TRBJ1-1 and V is TRBV19; D gene unclear. The CDR3 has 14 amino acids. The V and J ends lost 6 bases and 2 bases respectively, with 13 bases between them. The germline gives CDR1 LNHDA, CDR2 SQIVND (reference sequence). DNA of the CDR3: TGTGCCAGTAGACAAACCGGGAAAAACACTGAAGCTTTCTTT. Translation gives CASRQTGKNTEAFF.

The CDR3: CASQDRDRAAYEQYF. The CDR3 DNA is TGTGCCAGCCAAGACCGGGACAGGGCCGCCTACGAGCAGTACTTC. The rearrangement joins TRBV7-8 to TRBJ2-7; 9 positions agree with TRBD1. Germline values: CDR1 SGHVS, CDR2 FQNEAQ. The V and J ends lost 8 bases and 2 bases, in that order; junction bases with no gene match: 10. The CDR3 sequence is 15 residues long.

This clone was counted between two and nine times. The V call is TRBV27, the J call TRBJ1-2; unclear D gene. V was trimmed by 8 bases and J by 7 bases, leaving 23 bases between them. Germline V gene data show CDR1 as MNHEY and CDR2 as SMNVEV (reference sequence). This CDR3 is built from 15 residues. CDR3 DNA sequence: TGTGCCAGCGGATCCCGAAACTTCAGGATAGGTGGCTACACCTTC. Its protein is CASGSRNFRIGGYTF.